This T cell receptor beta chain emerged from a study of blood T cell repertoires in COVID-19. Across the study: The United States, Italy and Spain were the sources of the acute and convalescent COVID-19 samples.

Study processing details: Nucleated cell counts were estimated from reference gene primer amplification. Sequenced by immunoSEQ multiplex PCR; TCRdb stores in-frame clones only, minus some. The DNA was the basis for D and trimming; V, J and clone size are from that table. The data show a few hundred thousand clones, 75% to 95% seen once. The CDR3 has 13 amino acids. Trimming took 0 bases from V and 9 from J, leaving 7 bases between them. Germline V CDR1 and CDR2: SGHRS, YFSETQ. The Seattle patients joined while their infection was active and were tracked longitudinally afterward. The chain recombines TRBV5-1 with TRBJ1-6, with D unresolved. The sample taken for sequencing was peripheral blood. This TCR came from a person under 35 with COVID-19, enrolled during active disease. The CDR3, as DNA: TGCGCCAGCAGCTTGGACAGTTCTTCACCCCTCCACTTT. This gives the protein CASSLDSSSPLHF. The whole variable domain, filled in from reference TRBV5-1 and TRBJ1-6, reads KAGVTQTPRYLIKTRGQQVTLSCSPISGHRSVSWYQQTPGQGLQFLFEYFSETQRNKGNFPGRFSGRQFSNSRSEMNVSTLELGDSALYLCASSLDSSSPLHFGNGTRLTVT.